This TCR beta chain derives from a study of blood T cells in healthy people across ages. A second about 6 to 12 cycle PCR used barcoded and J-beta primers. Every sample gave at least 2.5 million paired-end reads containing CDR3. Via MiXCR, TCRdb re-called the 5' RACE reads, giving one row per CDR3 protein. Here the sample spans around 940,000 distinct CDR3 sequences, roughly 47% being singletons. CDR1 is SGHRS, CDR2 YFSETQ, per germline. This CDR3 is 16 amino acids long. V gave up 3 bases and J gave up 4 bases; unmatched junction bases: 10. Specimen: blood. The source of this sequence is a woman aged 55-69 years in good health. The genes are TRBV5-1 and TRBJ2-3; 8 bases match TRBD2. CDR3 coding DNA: TGCGCCAGCAGCTCGCCGGGACTAGGTTTTCCAGATACGCAGTATTTT. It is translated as CASSSPGLGFPDTQYF.